This paragraph covers one T cell receptor (beta chain) sequence. Its specificity is unknown. The data derive from a study of cytomegalovirus exposure and HLA in healthy donors. Study-wide context: The 500 to 850 first-cohort repertoires and the approximately 110 validation repertoires shared the same platform, a later analysis reported.

Produced via immunoSEQ multiplex PCR; TCRdb's table is partial and in-frame only. The sample has about 360,000 clones; 86% are singletons. General observations from the study: Associated with cytomegalovirus, according to the listing, were approximately 160 TCR beta chains. It was reportedly the case that the classifier diagnosed cytomegalovirus status with high specificity and sensitivity. Most TCR sequences were uncommon, yet certain public TCRs appeared in many donors.

This clonotype was obtained from a woman between 18 and 29 years old in good health and CMV-seronegative. Sequencing was done on a sample of PBMCs.

The DNA for the CDR3 is TGTGCCAGCAGCCAGTGGCGGGGGGGCCAAGAGACCCAGTACTTC. It codes for CASSQWRGGQETQYF. V is TRBV14 and J is TRBJ2-5, with 9 nucleotides matching TRBD2. The CDR3 covers 15 residues. Germline V lookup: CDR1 SGHDN, CDR2 FVKESK. The V segment lost 3 bases and the J segment 1 base; nucleotides outside the gene matches: 3.